The clone carrying this T cell receptor (beta chain) was detected once. This entry belongs to a study of blood T cell repertoires in COVID-19. Overall study: Both acute and convalescent COVID-19 samples were obtained from the United States, Italy and Spain. T cells, B-cell-depleted T cells, or PBMCs provided the cDNA or gDNA that served as material.

Between the trimmed V and J ends, which lost 8 bases and 1 base, there was a span of 14 bases. The CDR3 loop spans 14 amino acids. Germline V gene data show CDR1 as SNHLY and CDR2 as FYNNEI. Participants' reported clinical history set cohort assignment. How the authors handled the data: Estimation of nucleated cell counts relied on the amplification of reference gene primers. The assay was immunoSEQ multiplex PCR, and TCRdb's table has in-frame clones only and misses some. D and trimming come from the DNA, and the V and J calls and clone size come from that table. Among hundreds of thousands of clones listed, around nine tenths were seen once.

The source is a woman between 45 and 60 years old who had been exposed to COVID-19. This chain uses TRBV2 with TRBJ1-2; D possibly corresponds to TRBD1 (5 bases). Input material: PBMCs or T cells enriched from blood (not recorded which). The CDR3 region has the DNA TGTGCCAGCTCAAAGGGGCACAGTAACTATGGCTACACCTTC. It encodes CASSKGHSNYGYTF.